This TCR beta chain was found in a study of T cell responses to AZD1222 COVID-19 vaccine. Study information: Pooled together were second doses at about 4 or about 12 weeks. Overall study findings and caveats: Samples come after the peak T cell response, not at day 14.

Notes on this clone: The antigen remains unidentified.

This CDR3 is built from 16 residues. Germline values: CDR1 LNHDA, CDR2 SQIVND (reference sequence). V was clipped by 3 bases and J by 6 bases; unmatched bases: 9. Libraries were prepared by immunoSEQ multiplex PCR; TCRdb keeps only in-frame clonotypes and omits some of them. The repertoire holds approximately 100,000 clones, with roughly nine tenths as singletons. The input for sequencing was peripheral blood, taken on day 0 of AZD1222 vaccination. This receptor was taken from an adult in good health. This chain connects TRBV19 to TRBJ2-2, with 8 bases aligning to TRBD1. In nucleotides, the CDR3 is TGTGCCAGTAGTATTATCTGGACAGGGAATGCCGGGGAGCTGTTTTTT. Protein: CASSIIWTGNAGELFF.